Presented here are 11 T cell receptor beta chains from one specimen sequenced in a study of blood T cell repertoires in COVID-19. Sequencing was performed with immunoSEQ multiplex PCR; in TCRdb, only in-frame clones are kept and a portion is missing. The table includes approximately 400,000 clones, 83% detected once. Material for sequencing was PBMCs or T cells enriched from blood (not recorded which). The receptors shown here come from a woman aged 50 to 65 who had recovered from COVID-19.

The chain has TRBV7-2 and TRBJ2-5; D perhaps matches TRBD2 (7 bases). Trimming cost V 5 bases and J 12 bases, with 22 bases left between them. Germline V gives CDR1 SGHTA, CDR2 FQGNSA. The CDR3 is 14 amino acids. The CDR3 coding sequence is TGTGCCAGCAGCCCCGCTCGTGTGGGGGGGCTCGAGTACTTC. It translates to CASSPARVGGLEYF.

This sequence joins TRBV6-2 or TRBV6-3 and TRBJ2-1; 10 bases are a match to TRBD2. The CDR3 has 15 residues. The germline gives CDR1 MNHEY, CDR2 SVGEGT. Trimming removed 0 bases from V and 7 bases from J; junction bases left unmatched: 3. CDR3 nucleotides: TGTGCCAGCAGTTACTCGGCTAGCGGGAGTAATGAGCAGTTCTTC. Amino acids: CASSYSASGSNEQFF.

V gene TRBV27 combines with J gene TRBJ2-3; D call uncertain. V lost 2 bases and J lost 1, with 7 bases in between. Germline V gives CDR1 MNHEY, CDR2 SMNVEV (reference sequence). The CDR3 runs to 14 residues. DNA of the CDR3: TGTGCCAGCAGTTTACTTGGCCGCACAGATACGCAGTATTTT. Amino acid sequence: CASSLLGRTDTQYF.

The chain is built from TRBV9 and TRBJ2-1; weak D call: TRBD1 (6 bases). Germline-derived CDR1 and CDR2 are SGDLS and YYNGEE. Between the trimmed V and J ends, which lost 0 bases and 1 base, there was a span of 14 bases. The CDR3 extends over 17 amino acids. In nucleotides, the CDR3 is TGTGCCAGCAGCGTAGGTGCCAGGGGAGAATCCTACAATGAGCAGTTCTTC. Amino acids: CASSVGARGESYNEQFF. Full variable domain (rest looked up from reference TRBV9 and TRBJ2-1): DSGVTQTPKHLITATGQRVTLRCSPRSGDLSVYWYQQSLDQGLQFLIQYYNGEERAKGNILERFSAQQFPDLHSELNLSSLELGDSALYFCASSVGARGESYNEQFFGPGTRLTVL.

The chain combines TRBV5-4 with TRBJ1-1; a weak D match, TRBD1 (5 bases). The CDR3 consists of 14 residues. Trimming took 6 bases from V and 3 from J, leaving 15 bases between them. CDR1 and CDR2 (germline): SGHNT, YYREEE (reference sequence). The CDR3 spells CASNWGEGYTEAFF. The DNA of the CDR3 is TGTGCCAGCAACTGGGGGGAGGGGTACACTGAAGCTTTCTTT.

This sequence joins TRBV6-5 and TRBJ1-2; 9 bases match TRBD1. In germline, CDR1 is MNHEY, CDR2 SVGAGI. Losses at the gene ends were 3 bases for V and 6 bases for J; bases not matched to a gene: 8. The CDR3 is made up of 15 amino acids. CDR3 nucleotides: TGTGCCAGCAGTTATCGAGCCGGACAGGGGAATGGCTACACCTTC. Amino acids: CASSYRAGQGNGYTF.

The J gene is TRBJ1-1, the V gene TRBV7-9; 7 bases agree with TRBD1. With V trimmed by 4 bases and J by 4 bases, 6 bases remained unmatched. There are 14 residues in the CDR3. Germline V gene data show CDR1 as SEHNR and CDR2 as FQNEAQ (reference sequence). The DNA of the CDR3 is TGTGCCAGCAGCTCCGGGACAGAAGGCACTGAAGCTTTCTTT. Its translation: CASSSGTEGTEAFF.

The chain joins TRBV12-5 to TRBJ1-5; the match to TRBD1 covers 12 bases. This CDR3 contains 18 residues. In germline, CDR1 is LGHNT, CDR2 FRNRAP. Germline trimming cut 1 base from V and 1 base from J; bases unmatched to any gene: 5. The CDR3 loop reads CASGLAGTGGLSNQPQHF. CDR3 coding DNA: TGTGCTAGTGGTTTGGCAGGGACAGGGGGCTTAAGCAATCAGCCCCAGCATTTT.

The V gene is TRBV11-2, the J gene TRBJ2-7; 8 bases fit TRBD2. The CDR3 is made up of 14 amino acids. The germline gives CDR1 SGHAT, CDR2 FQNNGV. Unmatched junction bases numbered 2, after V lost 1 base and J lost 3 bases. The CDR3 here is CASSLGGGYYEQYF. The CDR3 region has the DNA TGTGCCAGCAGCTTAGGCGGGGGGTACTACGAGCAGTACTTC.

The chain recombines TRBV5-1 with TRBJ2-1, with a weak D call TRBD2 (6 bases). The germline gives CDR1 SGHRS, CDR2 YFSETQ. The ends were cut back, 1 base at V and 1 base at J, with 15 bases in the middle. The CDR3 has 17 residues. This CDR3 is CASSLNPPAGSYNEQFF. DNA of the CDR3: TGCGCCAGCAGCTTGAATCCACCAGCGGGTTCCTACAATGAGCAGTTCTTC.

V and J are TRBV6-2 or TRBV6-3 and TRBJ1-2; 7 bases fit TRBD1. Trimming took 9 bases from V and 4 from J; bases not matched to a gene: 8. This CDR3 is 13 amino acids long. The germline gives CDR1 MNHEY, CDR2 SVGEGT. The CDR3: CASSLGQVYGYTF. In nucleotides, the CDR3 is TGTGCCAGTAGCTTAGGACAGGTCTATGGCTACACCTTC.